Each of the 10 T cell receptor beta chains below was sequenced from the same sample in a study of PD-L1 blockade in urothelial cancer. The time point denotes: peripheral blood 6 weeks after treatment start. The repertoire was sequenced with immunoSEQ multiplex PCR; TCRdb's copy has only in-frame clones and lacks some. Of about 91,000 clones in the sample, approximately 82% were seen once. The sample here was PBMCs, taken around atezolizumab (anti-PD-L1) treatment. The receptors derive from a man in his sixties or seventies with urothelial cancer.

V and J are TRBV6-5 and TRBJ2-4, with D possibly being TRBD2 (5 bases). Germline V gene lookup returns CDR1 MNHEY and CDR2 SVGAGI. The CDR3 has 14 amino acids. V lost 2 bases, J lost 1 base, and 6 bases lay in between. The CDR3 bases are TGTGCCAGCAGTTACACGGGGGCCAAAAACATTCAGTACTTC. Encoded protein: CASSYTGAKNIQYF.

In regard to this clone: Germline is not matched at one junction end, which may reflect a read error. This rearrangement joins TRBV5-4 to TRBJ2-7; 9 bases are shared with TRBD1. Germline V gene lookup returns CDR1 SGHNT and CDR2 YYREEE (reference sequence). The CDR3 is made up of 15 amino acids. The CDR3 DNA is TGCGCCAGCAGCCAAGACACAGGACAGGGGTTCGAGCAGTACTTC. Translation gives CASSQDTGQGFEQYF.

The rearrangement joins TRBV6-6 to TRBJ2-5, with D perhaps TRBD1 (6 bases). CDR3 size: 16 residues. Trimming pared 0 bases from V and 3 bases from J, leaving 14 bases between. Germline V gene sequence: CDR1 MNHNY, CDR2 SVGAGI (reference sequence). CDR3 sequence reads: CASSYSRGWGKETQYF. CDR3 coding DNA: TGTGCCAGCAGTTACTCCAGGGGCTGGGGGAAAGAGACCCAGTACTTC.

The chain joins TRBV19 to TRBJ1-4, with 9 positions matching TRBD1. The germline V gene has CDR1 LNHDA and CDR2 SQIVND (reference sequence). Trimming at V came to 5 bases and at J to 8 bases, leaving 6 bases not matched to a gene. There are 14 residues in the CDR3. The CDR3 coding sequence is TGTGCCAGTAGTGCTCCCGGGACAGGGGAAAAACTGTTTTTT. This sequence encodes CASSAPGTGEKLFF.

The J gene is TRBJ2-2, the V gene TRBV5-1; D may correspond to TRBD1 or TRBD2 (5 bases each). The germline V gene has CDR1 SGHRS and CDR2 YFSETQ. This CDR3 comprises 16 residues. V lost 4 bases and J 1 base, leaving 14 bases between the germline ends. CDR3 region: CASSLGPRVNTGELFF. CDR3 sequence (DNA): TGCGCCAGCAGCCTGGGACCCCGGGTGAACACCGGGGAGCTGTTTTTT.

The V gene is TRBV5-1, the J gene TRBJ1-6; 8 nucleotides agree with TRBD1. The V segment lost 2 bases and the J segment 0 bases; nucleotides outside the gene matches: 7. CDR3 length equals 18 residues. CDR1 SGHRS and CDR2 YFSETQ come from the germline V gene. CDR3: CASSLARDRSSYNSPLHF. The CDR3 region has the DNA TGCGCCAGCAGCTTAGCCCGGGACAGGAGCTCCTATAATTCACCCCTCCACTTT.

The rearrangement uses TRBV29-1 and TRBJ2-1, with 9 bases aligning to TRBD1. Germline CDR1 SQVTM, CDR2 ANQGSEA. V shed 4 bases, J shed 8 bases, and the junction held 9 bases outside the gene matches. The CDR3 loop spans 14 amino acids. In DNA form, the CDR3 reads TGCAGCGTTGCGGGGACAGGGTTTCTGGATGAGCAGTTCTTC. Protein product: CSVAGTGFLDEQFF.

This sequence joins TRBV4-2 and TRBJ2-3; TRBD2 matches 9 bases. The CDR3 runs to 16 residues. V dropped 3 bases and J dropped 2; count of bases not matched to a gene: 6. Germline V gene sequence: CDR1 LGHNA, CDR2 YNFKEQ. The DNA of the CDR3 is TGTGCCAGCAGCCATTCGACTAGCGGCTACACAGATACGCAGTATTTT. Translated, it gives CASSHSTSGYTDTQYF.

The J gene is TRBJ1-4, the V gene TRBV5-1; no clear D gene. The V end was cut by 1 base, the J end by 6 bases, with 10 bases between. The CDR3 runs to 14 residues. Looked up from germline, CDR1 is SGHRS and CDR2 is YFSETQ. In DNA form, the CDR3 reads TGCGCCAGCAGCTTGTCGGGGATTGATGAAAAACTGTTTTTT. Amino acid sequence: CASSLSGIDEKLFF.

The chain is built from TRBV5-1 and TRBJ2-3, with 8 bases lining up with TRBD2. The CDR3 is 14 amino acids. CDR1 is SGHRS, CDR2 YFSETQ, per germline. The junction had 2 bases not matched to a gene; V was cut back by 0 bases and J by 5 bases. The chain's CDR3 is CASSLELAGDTQYF. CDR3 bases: TGCGCCAGCAGCTTGGAGCTAGCGGGAGATACGCAGTATTTT.